A selection of T cell receptor beta chains follows, all from one sample in a study of blood T cell repertoires in COVID-19. Libraries were prepared by immunoSEQ multiplex PCR; TCRdb keeps only in-frame clonotypes and omits some of them. In the table there are about 160,000 clones, around 85% of which are singletons. The sequencing input was peripheral blood. These receptor sequences come from a man aged 55 to 69 who had recovered from COVID-19. Both conserved end residues are part of each CDR3. A D gene is named only where the DNA matches it firmly. Not all rows give a size; the values are once, few, many and, for expanded clones, a class.

CDR3 length: 16
V gene: TRBV11-1
clone size: .
J gene: TRBJ2-3
D gene: TRBD2
CDR3 protein: CASSRLAGGRPDTQYF
CDR3 DNA: TGTGCCAGCAGCCGTCTCGCGGGGGGGCGGCCGGATACGCAGTATTTT

CDR3 length: 14
V gene: TRBV7-9
clone size: .
J gene: TRBJ2-5
D gene: .
CDR3 protein: CASSLLGGQETQYF
CDR3 DNA: TGTGCCAGCAGCCTCTTGGGGGGACAAGAGACCCAGTACTTC

CDR3 length: 15
V gene: TRBV5-4
clone size: .
J gene: TRBJ2-3
D gene: .
CDR3 protein: CASSPPDTSTDTQYF
CDR3 DNA: TGTGCCAGCAGCCCTCCGGACACAAGCACAGATACGCAGTATTTT

CDR3 length: 15
V gene: TRBV24-1
clone size: .
J gene: TRBJ2-5
D gene: .
CDR3 protein: CATSDSGHQQETQYF
CDR3 DNA: TGTGCCACCAGTGATTCGGGACACCAACAAGAGACCCAGTACTTC

CDR3 length: 15
V gene: TRBV7-3
clone size: few
J gene: TRBJ1-6
D gene: .
CDR3 protein: CASSSTGTYNSPLHF
CDR3 DNA: TGTGCCAGCAGCTCCACCGGGACCTATAATTCACCCCTCCACTTT

CDR3 length: 16
V gene: TRBV13
clone size: .
J gene: TRBJ2-1
D gene: TRBD2
CDR3 protein: CASSFPTSGGAGEQFF
CDR3 DNA: TGTGCCAGCAGCTTCCCGACTAGCGGGGGGGCTGGAGAGCAGTTCTTC

CDR3 length: 18
V gene: TRBV13
clone size: .
J gene: TRBJ2-1
D gene: TRBD2
CDR3 protein: CASSFRTSGVSLYNEQFF
CDR3 DNA: TGTGCCAGCAGCTTCCGGACTAGCGGGGTTTCTCTCTACAATGAGCAGTTCTTC

CDR3 length: 12
V gene: TRBV4-2
clone size: .
J gene: TRBJ1-1
D gene: TRBD1
CDR3 protein: CASSPPQGEAFF
CDR3 DNA: TGTGCCAGCAGCCCTCCACAGGGGGAAGCTTTCTTT

CDR3 length: 18
V gene: TRBV7-8
clone size: .
J gene: TRBJ1-3
D gene: .
CDR3 protein: CASSLVDGWGGHGNTIYF
CDR3 DNA: TGTGCCAGCAGCTTAGTCGACGGGTGGGGAGGGCACGGAAACACCATATATTTT

CDR3 length: 15
V gene: TRBV7-6
clone size: .
J gene: TRBJ2-2
D gene: TRBD1
CDR3 protein: CASSLAQGLSGELFF
CDR3 DNA: TGTGCCAGCAGCTTGGCACAGGGGCTTAGCGGGGAGCTGTTTTTT

CDR3 length: 14
V gene: TRBV14
clone size: .
J gene: TRBJ1-1
D gene: .
CDR3 protein: CASSRAPQGREAFF
CDR3 DNA: TGTGCCAGCAGCCGCGCCCCACAGGGAAGGGAAGCTTTCTTT

CDR3 length: 15
V gene: TRBV30
clone size: .
J gene: TRBJ1-5
D gene: TRBD1
CDR3 protein: CAWGAGGARNQPQHF
CDR3 DNA: TGTGCCTGGGGCGCAGGGGGCGCGCGGAATCAGCCCCAGCATTTT

CDR3 length: 15
V gene: TRBV25-1
clone size: few
J gene: TRBJ1-6
D gene: .
CDR3 protein: CASSESNGYNSPLHF
CDR3 DNA: TGTGCCAGCAGTGAATCAAACGGCTATAATTCACCCCTCCACTTT

CDR3 length: 14
V gene: TRBV23-1
clone size: .
J gene: TRBJ1-4
D gene: .
CDR3 protein: CASSQSRANEKLFF
CDR3 DNA: TGCGCCAGCAGTCAATCCCGGGCTAATGAAAAACTGTTTTTT

CDR3 length: 13
V gene: TRBV7-3
clone size: once
J gene: TRBJ2-5
D gene: .
CDR3 protein: CASSRGNLETQYF
CDR3 DNA: TGTGCCAGCAGCCGGGGGAACCTGGAGACCCAGTACTTC

CDR3 length: 14
V gene: TRBV6-5
clone size: once
J gene: TRBJ2-4
D gene: .
CDR3 protein: CASSSGGWGNIQYF
CDR3 DNA: TGTGCCAGCAGTTCCGGGGGATGGGGAAACATTCAGTACTTC

CDR3 length: 15
V gene: TRBV7-2
clone size: .
J gene: TRBJ2-5
D gene: .
CDR3 protein: CASSLASGSQETQYF
CDR3 DNA: TGTGCCAGCAGCTTAGCGAGCGGGTCTCAAGAGACCCAGTACTTC

CDR3 length: 16
V gene: TRBV21-1
clone size: .
J gene: TRBJ1-1
D gene: .
CDR3 protein: CASSKDREGPCTEAFF
CDR3 DNA: TGTGCCAGCAGCAAAGACAGGGAGGGTCCGTGTACTGAAGCTTTCTTT

CDR3 length: 14
V gene: TRBV7-2
clone size: many
J gene: TRBJ2-7
D gene: .
CDR3 protein: CASSRGFTSYEQYF
CDR3 DNA: TGTGCCAGCAGCCGGGGGTTCACGTCCTACGAGCAGTACTTC

CDR3 length: 16
V gene: TRBV5-1
clone size: few
J gene: TRBJ1-5
D gene: .
CDR3 protein: CASSLDGGAGNQPQHF
CDR3 DNA: TGCGCCAGCAGCTTGGATGGAGGGGCGGGAAATCAGCCCCAGCATTTT

CDR3 length: 14
V gene: TRBV5-1
clone size: .
J gene: TRBJ2-7
D gene: TRBD1
CDR3 protein: CASSWGQGSYEQYF
CDR3 DNA: TGCGCCAGCAGCTGGGGACAGGGCTCCTACGAGCAGTACTTC

CDR3 length: 17
V gene: TRBV5-4
clone size: .
J gene: TRBJ2-7
D gene: TRBD2
CDR3 protein: CASSAPGLAGISYEQYF
CDR3 DNA: TGTGCCAGCAGCGCCCCGGGACTAGCGGGGATTTCCTACGAGCAGTACTTC

CDR3 length: 15
V gene: TRBV11-2
clone size: .
J gene: TRBJ2-1
D gene: TRBD2
CDR3 protein: CASSLERGFYNEQFF
CDR3 DNA: TGTGCCAGCAGCTTAGAGCGGGGGTTCTACAATGAGCAGTTCTTC

CDR3 length: 15
V gene: TRBV3-1/TRBV3-2
clone size: .
J gene: TRBJ2-1
D gene: .
CDR3 protein: CASSQDHRGGNEQFF
CDR3 DNA: TGTGCCAGCAGCCAAGACCACAGGGGAGGCAATGAGCAGTTCTTC

CDR3 length: 15
V gene: TRBV7-2
clone size: few
J gene: TRBJ1-3
D gene: TRBD1
CDR3 protein: CASSIQGGSGNTIYF
CDR3 DNA: TGTGCCAGCAGCATACAGGGGGGATCTGGAAACACCATATATTTT

CDR3 length: 16
V gene: TRBV12-5
clone size: .
J gene: TRBJ2-2
D gene: TRBD1
CDR3 protein: CASGLIQGLSTGELFF
CDR3 DNA: TGTGCTAGTGGTTTGATACAGGGGCTAAGCACCGGGGAGCTGTTTTTT

CDR3 length: 18
V gene: TRBV19
clone size: .
J gene: TRBJ1-2
D gene: TRBD1
CDR3 protein: CASSPHRSTDRANYGYTF
CDR3 DNA: TGTGCCAGTAGTCCACACAGATCAACGGACAGGGCTAACTATGGCTACACCTTC

CDR3 length: 18
V gene: TRBV2
clone size: once
J gene: TRBJ1-3
D gene: .
CDR3 protein: CASSEAINIGVGGNTIYF
CDR3 DNA: TGTGCCAGCAGTGAAGCGATAAACATAGGGGTAGGAGGAAACACCATATATTTT

CDR3 length: 16
V gene: TRBV7-2
clone size: few
J gene: TRBJ2-5
D gene: TRBD2
CDR3 protein: CASSRGLAGTRGTQYF
CDR3 DNA: TGTGCCAGCAGCCGGGGACTAGCGGGGACGAGGGGGACCCAGTACTTC

CDR3 length: 12
V gene: TRBV12-3/TRBV12-4
clone size: .
J gene: TRBJ2-7
D gene: .
CDR3 protein: CASADKPYEQYF
CDR3 DNA: TGTGCCAGCGCCGACAAGCCCTACGAGCAGTACTTC

CDR3 length: 15
V gene: TRBV7-9
clone size: .
J gene: TRBJ1-4
D gene: TRBD1
CDR3 protein: CASSPGGQGIEKLFF
CDR3 DNA: TGTGCCAGCAGCCCCGGTGGACAGGGGATTGAAAAACTGTTTTTT

CDR3 length: 13
V gene: TRBV19
clone size: .
J gene: TRBJ1-1
D gene: .
CDR3 protein: CASSIRQNTEAFF
CDR3 DNA: TGTGCCAGTAGTATCAGGCAGAACACTGAAGCTTTCTTT

CDR3 length: 15
V gene: TRBV6-5
clone size: .
J gene: TRBJ2-3
D gene: TRBD2
CDR3 protein: CASSYGAGITDTQYF
CDR3 DNA: TGTGCCAGCAGTTACGGAGCGGGGATTACAGATACGCAGTATTTT

CDR3 length: 16
V gene: TRBV24-1
clone size: .
J gene: TRBJ2-1
D gene: TRBD1
CDR3 protein: CATSAPGQGPHNEQFF
CDR3 DNA: TGTGCCACCAGTGCCCCAGGACAGGGTCCCCACAATGAGCAGTTCTTC

CDR3 length: 14
V gene: TRBV6-2/TRBV6-3
clone size: once
J gene: TRBJ2-7
D gene: .
CDR3 protein: CASSYGLGRGEQYF
CDR3 DNA: TGTGCCAGCAGTTACGGTCTAGGTCGGGGCGAGCAGTACTTC

CDR3 length: 16
V gene: TRBV7-2
clone size: .
J gene: TRBJ1-1
D gene: TRBD1
CDR3 protein: CASSLEAGGLATEAFF
CDR3 DNA: TGTGCCAGCAGCTTAGAGGCAGGGGGGTTGGCCACTGAAGCTTTCTTT

CDR3 length: 15
V gene: TRBV5-5
clone size: .
J gene: TRBJ1-6
D gene: .
CDR3 protein: CASSLELFMNSPLHF
CDR3 DNA: TGTGCCAGCAGCTTGGAGCTATTTATGAATTCACCCCTCCACTTT

CDR3 length: 14
V gene: TRBV3-1/TRBV3-2
clone size: .
J gene: TRBJ2-3
D gene: .
CDR3 protein: CASTRADGTDTQYF
CDR3 DNA: TGTGCCAGTACTCGAGCGGATGGCACAGATACGCAGTATTTT

CDR3 length: 13
V gene: TRBV6-5
clone size: .
J gene: TRBJ1-2
D gene: .
CDR3 protein: CASRAGINYGYTF
CDR3 DNA: TGTGCCAGCAGGGCAGGGATAAACTATGGCTACACCTTC

CDR3 length: 16
V gene: TRBV18
clone size: .
J gene: TRBJ2-2
D gene: .
CDR3 protein: CASSPGRTTNTGELFF
CDR3 DNA: TGTGCCAGCTCACCGGGGCGCACTACGAACACCGGGGAGCTGTTTTTT

CDR3 length: 13
V gene: TRBV2
clone size: .
J gene: TRBJ2-5
D gene: .
CDR3 protein: CASCPGPQETQYF
CDR3 DNA: TGTGCCAGCTGCCCGGGTCCCCAAGAGACCCAGTACTTC

CDR3 length: 14
V gene: TRBV5-4
clone size: .
J gene: TRBJ1-2
D gene: TRBD1
CDR3 protein: CASSTKTGADGYTF
CDR3 DNA: TGTGCCAGCAGCACGAAGACAGGGGCGGATGGCTACACCTTC

CDR3 length: 15
V gene: TRBV5-1
clone size: .
J gene: TRBJ2-7
D gene: TRBD2
CDR3 protein: CASSLTSGSSYEQYF
CDR3 DNA: TGCGCCAGCAGCCTGACTAGCGGGAGCTCCTACGAGCAGTACTTC

CDR3 length: 14
V gene: TRBV29-1
clone size: .
J gene: TRBJ2-3
D gene: .
CDR3 protein: CSVENRERMDTQYF
CDR3 DNA: TGCAGCGTTGAAAACAGGGAACGAATGGATACGCAGTATTTT

CDR3 length: 15
V gene: TRBV14
clone size: .
J gene: TRBJ2-3
D gene: TRBD2
CDR3 protein: CASSRERGSTDTQYF
CDR3 DNA: TGTGCCAGCAGCCGGGAGCGGGGGAGCACAGATACGCAGTATTTT

CDR3 length: 12
V gene: TRBV10-3
clone size: .
J gene: TRBJ1-1
D gene: .
CDR3 protein: CAISYRDTEAFF
CDR3 DNA: TGTGCCATCAGTTACAGGGACACTGAAGCTTTCTTT

CDR3 length: 13
V gene: TRBV11-2
clone size: .
J gene: TRBJ1-1
D gene: .
CDR3 protein: CASSPLLNTEAFF
CDR3 DNA: TGTGCCAGCAGCCCACTTCTGAACACTGAAGCTTTCTTT

CDR3 length: 14
V gene: TRBV5-4
clone size: .
J gene: TRBJ1-6
D gene: TRBD1
CDR3 protein: CASSRSQGDSPLHF
CDR3 DNA: TGTGCCAGCAGCCGTAGCCAGGGGGATTCACCCCTCCACTTT

CDR3 length: 13
V gene: TRBV11-3
clone size: .
J gene: TRBJ1-1
D gene: .
CDR3 protein: CASSLNTHTEAFF
CDR3 DNA: TGTGCCAGCAGCTTAAACACCCACACTGAAGCTTTCTTT

CDR3 length: 16
V gene: TRBV19
clone size: few
J gene: TRBJ1-2
D gene: TRBD1
CDR3 protein: CASSTSAGTGSYGYTF
CDR3 DNA: TGTGCCAGTAGTACCTCCGCCGGGACAGGATCATATGGCTACACCTTC

CDR3 length: 17
V gene: TRBV4-2
clone size: many
J gene: TRBJ2-7
D gene: .
CDR3 protein: CASSQDLGGGPSYEQYF
CDR3 DNA: TGTGCCAGCAGCCAAGATCTTGGGGGGGGGCCGTCCTACGAGCAGTACTTC

CDR3 length: 14
V gene: TRBV5-6
clone size: .
J gene: TRBJ1-1
D gene: .
CDR3 protein: CASSPGDYGTEAFF
CDR3 DNA: TGTGCCAGCAGCCCAGGGGACTACGGCACTGAAGCTTTCTTT

CDR3 length: 14
V gene: TRBV18
clone size: .
J gene: TRBJ2-7
D gene: TRBD2
CDR3 protein: CASSLGTTDYEQYF
CDR3 DNA: TGTGCCAGCTCACTAGGGACTACCGACTACGAGCAGTACTTC

CDR3 length: 14
V gene: TRBV4-3
clone size: .
J gene: TRBJ1-5
D gene: .
CDR3 protein: CASSQRPGDQPQHF
CDR3 DNA: TGCGCCAGCAGCCAAAGGCCAGGGGATCAGCCCCAGCATTTT

CDR3 length: 14
V gene: TRBV6-5
clone size: .
J gene: TRBJ1-1
D gene: .
CDR3 protein: CASSFSGIYTEAFF
CDR3 DNA: TGTGCCAGCAGTTTCAGCGGGATTTACACTGAAGCTTTCTTT

CDR3 length: 14
V gene: TRBV28
clone size: .
J gene: TRBJ1-2
D gene: TRBD1
CDR3 protein: CASRSGQGAYGYTF
CDR3 DNA: TGTGCCAGCAGATCCGGACAGGGGGCCTATGGCTACACCTTC

CDR3 length: 18
V gene: TRBV4-1
clone size: few
J gene: TRBJ1-1
D gene: TRBD1
CDR3 protein: CASSPLDRAGQHGTEAFF
CDR3 DNA: TGCGCCAGCAGCCCCCTGGACAGGGCTGGGCAGCATGGCACTGAAGCTTTCTTT

CDR3 length: 14
V gene: TRBV6-5
clone size: once
J gene: TRBJ2-1
D gene: .
CDR3 protein: CASTTSGPYNEQFF
CDR3 DNA: TGTGCCAGCACCACTAGTGGCCCCTACAATGAGCAGTTCTTC

CDR3 length: 14
V gene: TRBV7-2
clone size: .
J gene: TRBJ1-2
D gene: .
CDR3 protein: CASSLNQGLYGYTF
CDR3 DNA: TGTGCCAGCAGCTTAAATCAGGGACTCTATGGCTACACCTTC